This is a list of T cell receptor beta chains from one sample in a study of T cell responses to AZD1222 COVID-19 vaccine. Profiling relied on immunoSEQ multiplex PCR, and the TCRdb table lists in-frame clones only, not all of them. In the table there are 100,000 to 120,000 clones, roughly 92% of which are singletons. The sequences come from peripheral blood, collected 28 days after the second AZD1222 dose. The receptors derive from an adult who received the AZD1222 COVID-19 vaccine. The CDR3 runs from the conserved cysteine through the conserved F or W. A D gene is named only where the DNA matches it firmly. Clone size, where shown, is once, few, many, or a class for clones that have expanded.

TRBV27	NA	NA	TRBJ1-4	CASSPWTEGGEKLFF	TGTGCCAGCAGTCCCTGGACGGAGGGAGGGGAAAAACTGTTTTTT
TRBV7-9	NA	NA	TRBJ1-3	CASSFQGDTIYF	TGTGCCAGCAGTTTTCAGGGCGACACCATATATTTT
TRBV19	NA	TRBD2	TRBJ2-1	CASSPWGSGGSYNEQFF	TGTGCCAGTAGTCCTTGGGGTAGCGGGGGTTCCTACAATGAGCAGTTCTTC
TRBV28	few	NA	TRBJ1-4	CASSFYEGREKLFF	TGTGCCAGCAGTTTTTATGAGGGGCGTGAAAAACTGTTTTTT
TRBV19	NA	NA	TRBJ1-5	CASSIRGEGYQPQHF	TGTGCCAGTAGTATTCGGGGAGAGGGTTATCAGCCCCAGCATTTT
TRBV7-9	NA	TRBD1	TRBJ2-7	CASRRTGSSYEQYF	TGTGCCAGCCGCCGGACAGGGAGCTCCTACGAGCAGTACTTC
TRBV4-2	NA	NA	TRBJ2-2	CASSQVGGRTGELFF	TGTGCCAGCAGCCAAGTAGGGGGTCGCACCGGGGAGCTGTTTTTT
TRBV9	NA	TRBD1	TRBJ1-4	CASSAQSGGEEKLFF	TGTGCCAGCAGCGCGCAATCAGGGGGAGAGGAAAAACTGTTTTTT
TRBV3-1/TRBV3-2	NA	NA	TRBJ2-5	CASSQEIQRETQYF	TGTGCCAGCAGCCAAGAAATACAGCGAGAGACCCAGTACTTC
TRBV5-1	NA	TRBD1	TRBJ2-3	CASSSGQGTDTQYF	TGCGCCAGCAGCTCTGGACAGGGGACAGATACGCAGTATTTT
TRBV27	NA	NA	TRBJ2-7	CASRETGTLSSYEQYF	TGTGCCAGCAGGGAAACCGGGACACTAAGCTCCTACGAGCAGTACTTC
TRBV7-9	NA	NA	TRBJ1-1	CASSFSGENTEAFF	TGTGCCAGCAGCTTTTCCGGGGAGAACACTGAAGCTTTCTTT
TRBV3-1/TRBV3-2	NA	NA	TRBJ1-5	CASSLGPNSNQPQHF	TGTGCCAGCAGCCTGGGTCCAAATAGCAATCAGCCCCAGCATTTT
TRBV10-3	NA	NA	TRBJ2-5	CAISERQAGETQYF	TGTGCCATCAGTGAGAGACAGGCGGGGGAGACCCAGTACTTC
TRBV30	NA	TRBD1	TRBJ1-1	CAWSTGDTEAFF	TGTGCCTGGTCCACAGGGGACACTGAAGCTTTCTTT
TRBV19	NA	TRBD1	TRBJ2-5	CASSKGQGSFQETQYF	TGTGCCAGTAGTAAGGGACAGGGAAGTTTCCAAGAGACCCAGTACTTC
TRBV4-1	NA	TRBD2	TRBJ2-3	CASGRTSGPDTQYF	TGCGCCAGCGGTCGGACTAGCGGGCCAGATACGCAGTATTTT
TRBV4-2	NA	NA	TRBJ1-2	CASSQDDFGYTF	TGTGCCAGCAGCCAAGACGATTTCGGCTACACCTTC
TRBV7-2	NA	NA	TRBJ1-5	CASSSTGPGGNQPQHF	TGTGCCAGCAGCTCTACCGGGCCAGGGGGCAATCAGCCCCAGCATTTT
TRBV6-5	NA	NA	TRBJ1-1	CASRMTVNTEAFF	TGTGCCAGCAGAATGACAGTGAACACTGAAGCTTTCTTT
TRBV6-1	NA	NA	TRBJ1-3	CASSEAPGAGNTIYF	TGTGCCAGCAGTGAAGCCCCGGGGGCTGGAAACACCATATATTTT
TRBV3-1/TRBV3-2	NA	NA	TRBJ1-2	CASSRLGQYGYTF	TGTGCCAGCAGCCGACTTGGACAGTATGGCTACACCTTC
TRBV5-1	NA	NA	TRBJ1-2	CASSLWGAGYGYTF	TGCGCCAGCAGCTTGTGGGGGGCCGGCTATGGCTACACCTTC
TRBV7-2	NA	NA	TRBJ2-2	CASSLVSGRGTGELFF	TGTGCCAGCAGCTTAGTTTCAGGGCGGGGCACCGGGGAGCTGTTTTTT
TRBV19	NA	NA	TRBJ1-2	CASRRGGYGYTF	TGTGCCAGTAGACGAGGGGGCTATGGCTACACCTTC
TRBV5-1	NA	NA	TRBJ2-3	CASSPGGTITDTQYF	TGCGCCAGCAGCCCCGGTGGAACAATCACAGATACGCAGTATTTT
TRBV2	NA	NA	TRBJ2-3	CASSAKTGPSTDTQYF	TGTGCCAGCAGTGCCAAGACAGGCCCTAGCACAGATACGCAGTATTTT
TRBV19	NA	NA	TRBJ2-5	CASSIPDQETQYF	TGTGCCAGTAGTATTCCGGACCAAGAGACCCAGTACTTC
TRBV7-2	NA	TRBD2	TRBJ2-5	CASSLQAGVQETQYF	TGTGCCAGCAGCCTCCAAGCGGGGGTTCAAGAGACCCAGTACTTC
TRBV4-2	NA	NA	TRBJ2-2	CASSLHAGGDTGELFF	TGTGCCAGCAGCCTCCACGCAGGCGGTGACACCGGGGAGCTGTTTTTT
TRBV7-2	NA	NA	TRBJ1-6	CASSSLPPGLFSPLHF	TGTGCCAGCAGCTCCCTCCCCCCAGGCCTATTCTCACCCCTCCACTTT
TRBV5-1	NA	NA	TRBJ2-1	CASSFTGNEQFF	TGCGCCAGCAGCTTTACGGGGAATGAGCAGTTCTTC
TRBV6-1	NA	TRBD1	TRBJ2-7	CASSEVGYSGTGISYEQYF	TGTGCCAGCAGTGAAGTTGGTTATTCCGGGACAGGGATATCCTACGAGCAGTACTTC
TRBV5-4	NA	NA	TRBJ1-1	CASSLDGSHTEAFF	TGTGCCAGCAGCTTGGACGGGAGTCACACTGAAGCTTTCTTT
TRBV29-1	once	NA	TRBJ2-5	CSVEPENQETQYF	TGCAGCGTTGAACCAGAGAACCAAGAGACCCAGTACTTC